Listed here is a single TCR beta chain. The antigen is undetermined. These data are taken from a study of siplizumab effects on memory and regulatory T cells. For the study at large: Siplizumab-free reactions were matched to approximately 1 ug/mL siplizumab reactions in paired mixed lymphocyte cultures.

Notes on the study in general: Memory cells seemed less diverse than naive T cells, which also seemed major contributors to the alloresponse. Some alloreactive sequences were traceable to unstimulated CD4+ memory cells, and siplizumab significantly reduced them. Of the alloreactive clones, only a minor fraction mapped to unstimulated subsets.

Mixed lymphocyte reaction cells underwent 6 days of coculture at 37°C. Libraries were prepared by immunoSEQ multiplex PCR; TCRdb keeps only in-frame clonotypes and omits some of them. The data contain about 18,000 clones, approximately 50% of them seen just once; the ten biggest clones take up roughly 5%. Looked up from germline, CDR1 is KGHSH and CDR2 is LQKENI. This CDR3 is 13 amino acids long. V lost 3 bases, J lost 5 bases, and 9 bases lay in between. The TCR originated in a human donor in good health; the cells came from an allogeneic mixed lymphocyte reaction. Material for sequencing was CFSE-low (dividing) CD4+ T cells sorted from an allogeneic mixed lymphocyte reaction. The rearrangement joins TRBV18 to TRBJ2-3; the D is unclear. The CDR3 here is CASSPANIDTQYF. CDR3 nucleotide sequence: TGTGCCAGCTCACCCGCGAATATAGATACGCAGTATTTT.